This TCR beta chain was identified in a study of T cells expressing NK-cell markers. The overall study: The sequencing cohort of eight donors included seven HCMV-seropositive individuals and one seronegative individual. The study's findings and limits: In about six donors, dominant CD3+CD56+NKG2C+ clonotypes ranked among the top 10 CD8+ clonotypes.

Germline V gives CDR1 SGHRS, CDR2 YFSETQ. This CDR3 comprises 14 residues. TCRdb reprocessed the 5' RACE reads, with one entry per CDR3 protein and no DNA. This sample carries about 180,000 distinct CDR3 sequences, with around 18% going to the ten biggest clones. Comment on this clonotype: What it binds is unknown.

The sample comprised blood T cells: a sorted CD56 or NKG2C T cell subset, CD4+ or CD8+ T cells, or bulk PBMC T cells (not recorded which). The chain employs TRBV5-1 and TRBJ2-5. This TCR came from a woman between 18 and 69 years old in good health. This CDR3 is CASSFQTTQETQYF. The complete variable domain, with remaining parts taken from reference TRBV5-1 and TRBJ2-5, reads KAGVTQTPRYLIKTRGQQVTLSCSPISGHRSVSWYQQTPGQGLQFLFEYFSETQRNKGNFPGRFSGRQFSNSRSEMNVSTLELGDSALYLCASSFQTTQETQYFGPGTRLLVL.